This TCR beta chain was recovered during a study of T cells in Graves' hyperthyroidism and ophthalmopathy. About the research overall: Peripheral blood was taken when the disease was first diagnosed, before any treatment began. Study outcomes and limitations: In the blood, most expanded thyroid clonotypes above 0.001 appeared as well.

Germline CDR1 reads MDHEN; CDR2 reads SYDVKM. Trimming at V came to 2 bases and at J to 6 bases, leaving 9 bases not matched to a gene. The CDR3 loop spans 15 amino acids. It was uncontrolled infection, other autoimmune disease, pregnancy or lactation that excluded patients. Many counts were recorded for this clonotype. Its antigen is currently unknown. Template material for amplifying TCR beta CDR3 regions consisted of RNA transcripts. TCR CDR3 underwent first-round RT-PCR with the HTBI primer set. Via MiXCR, TCRdb re-called the multiplex PCR reads, giving one row per CDR3 protein. Altogether about 420,000 distinct CDR3 sequences are present, roughly an eighth being singletons, with the ten largest covering more than 4.5%.

The chain uses TRBV28 and TRBJ1-2; TRBD1 matches at 7 bases. The sequencing sample was made of blood. This clonotype was obtained from a woman younger than 30 with Graves' hyperthyroidism. This chain's CDR3 is CASSLAGQAQHGYTF. The CDR3 nucleotides read TGTGCCAGCAGTTTAGCAGGACAGGCTCAACATGGCTACACCTTC.